This TCR beta chain was captured in a study of shared clonotypes between healthy human individuals. The study's findings and limits: Naive subsets generally had larger estimated richness than memory subsets. Compared with clonotypes that all four donors shared, non-shared clonotypes had lower generation probabilities. Sharing across four donors was seen in 4% to 5% of naive CD4 clonotypes.

Each PCR replicate from the sorted subsets contained 150 to 200 ng DNA, which is 25,000 to 30,000 T cell genomes. This table comes from immunoSEQ multiplex PCR, and its TCRdb copy is limited to in-frame clones, with some not included. The repertoire has about 2 million clones, 95% of them found once; the top ten carry 0.13%. Germline V gene sequence: CDR1 MDHEN, CDR2 SYDVKM. CDR3 length equals 17 residues. V was trimmed by 2 bases and J by 4 bases, leaving 20 bases between them. As concerns this clone: Antigen: not known.

The sequence was obtained from a man between 18 and 35 years old in good health. V usage is TRBV28 and J usage is TRBJ1-1; D possibly corresponds to TRBD1 (5 bases). The sequencing sample was made of naive CD4+ T cells sorted from blood. The subset: CD45RA+ positively selected. CDR3 bases: TGTGCCAGCAGTTTAGAAGTCAAGGGGCAGATTAGCACTGAAGCTTTCTTT. This gives the protein CASSLEVKGQISTEAFF.